This T cell receptor beta chain was recovered during a study of early T cells in non-severe SARS-CoV-2 infection. Study as a whole: Bulk RNA from unsorted whole blood was sequenced; chains were unpaired.

This clonotype was observed a handful of times. J lost 6 bases, V lost 3 bases, and 9 bases had no gene match. This CDR3 spans 15 amino acids. The germline V gene encodes CDR1 KGHSH and CDR2 LQKENI. Researchers tagged individual cDNA molecules with unique molecular identifiers. TCRdb fed the 5' RACE reads into MiXCR, producing one record per CDR3 protein. The sample holds about 81,000 distinct CDR3 sequences, 11% to 15% seen once. The sequence derives from an adult who was a healthcare worker with PCR-confirmed SARS-CoV-2 infection or an uninfected control (not recorded which). The V call is TRBV18, the J call TRBJ1-1, with 8 bases fitting TRBD1. Source material: whole blood. This CDR3 is CASSPPTGEVSEAFF. DNA for the CDR3: TGTGCCAGCTCACCTCCGACAGGGGAAGTGTCTGAAGCTTTCTTT.